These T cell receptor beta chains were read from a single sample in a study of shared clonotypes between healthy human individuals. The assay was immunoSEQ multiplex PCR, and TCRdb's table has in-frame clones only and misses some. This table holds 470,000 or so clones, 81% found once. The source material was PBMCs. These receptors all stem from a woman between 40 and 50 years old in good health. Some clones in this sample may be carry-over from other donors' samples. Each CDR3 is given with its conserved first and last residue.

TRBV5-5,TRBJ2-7,CASSVTSYEQYF
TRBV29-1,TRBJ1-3,CTYMDSGNTIYF
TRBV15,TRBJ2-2,CATSRANGELFF
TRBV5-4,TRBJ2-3,CASSLGVSYTDTQYF
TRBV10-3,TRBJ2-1,CAISESEGNPRSNEQFF
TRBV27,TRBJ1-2,CASSLSGSYGYTF
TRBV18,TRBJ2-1,CASSPDSREQFF
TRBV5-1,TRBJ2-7,CASRADNYEQYF
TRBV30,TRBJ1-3,CAWGSGNTIYF
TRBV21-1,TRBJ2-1,CASSWGGTSGGNEQFF
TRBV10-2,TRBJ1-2,CASRPGQGVGYTF
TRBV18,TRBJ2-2,CASSPPLEVAGELFF
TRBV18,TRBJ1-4,CASSPRDREKLFF
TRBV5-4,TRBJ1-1,CASSLQLGDTEAFF
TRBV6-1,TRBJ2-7,CASSEAGGTYEQYF
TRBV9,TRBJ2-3,CASSVGADTQYF
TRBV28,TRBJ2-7,CASRTTGSYEQYF
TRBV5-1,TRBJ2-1,CASSLEVNEQFF
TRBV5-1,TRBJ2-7,CASSPAGYSYEQYF
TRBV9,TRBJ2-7,CASSVAGGSVYEQYF
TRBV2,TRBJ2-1,CASSDLAYNEQFF
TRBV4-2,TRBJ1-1,CASSLQGLNTEAFF
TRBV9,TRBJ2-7,CASRLGQENYEQYF
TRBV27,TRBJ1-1,CASSLSGTWEANTEAFF
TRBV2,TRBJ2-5,CASRGRSTETQYF
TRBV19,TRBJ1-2,CASTLGGYGYTF
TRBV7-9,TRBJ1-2,CASSRDGANYGYTF
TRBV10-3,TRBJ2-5,CAISDGRQETQYF
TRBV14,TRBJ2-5,CASSQVVSQETQYF
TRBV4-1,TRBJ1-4,CASSQEGGEGLATNEKLFF
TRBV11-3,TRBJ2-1,CASSLVGWASGYNEQFF
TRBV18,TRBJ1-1,CASSSNGGPEAFF
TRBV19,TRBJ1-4,CASSILRDANEKLFF
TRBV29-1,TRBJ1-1,CSVRQGDTEAFF
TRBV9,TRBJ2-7,CASSTATGNPYEQYF
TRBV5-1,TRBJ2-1,CASSLEGQSPFF
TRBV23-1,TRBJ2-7,CASSQPVCYEQYF
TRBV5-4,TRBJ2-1,CASSLAGFGEQFF
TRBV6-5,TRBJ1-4,CASSQQNEKLFF
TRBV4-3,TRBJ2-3,CASSQRAGWSDTQYF
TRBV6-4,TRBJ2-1,CASSEGDENSYNKHGQFF
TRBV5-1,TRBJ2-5,CASSPDREQETQYF
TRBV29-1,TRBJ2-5,CSVGSSRGETQYF
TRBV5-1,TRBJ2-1,CASSPKPGRNYNEQFF
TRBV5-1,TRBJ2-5,CASSLAGDQKSGETQYF
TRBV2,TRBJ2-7,CASSERNEQYF
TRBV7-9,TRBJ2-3,CASSLQGADTQYF
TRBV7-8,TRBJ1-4,CASSLRWDSNEKLFF
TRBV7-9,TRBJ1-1,CASSLALSTEAFF
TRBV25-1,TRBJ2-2,CASSGASGTGELFF
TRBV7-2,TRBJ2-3,CASGRPNTDTQYF
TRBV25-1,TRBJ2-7,CASSESGYEQYF
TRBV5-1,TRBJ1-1,CASSSGEMGNTEAFF
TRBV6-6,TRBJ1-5,CASSSLDNQPQHF
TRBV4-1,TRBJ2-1,CASSHPVGDPQNEQFF